This T cell receptor (beta chain) was obtained from a study of T cell responses to AZD1222 COVID-19 vaccine. Findings and caveats of the study: When two AZD1222 doses had been given, Spike-specific TCR breadth and depth rose. Donors were mostly white British, more females; clonal diversity possibly underestimated.

The CDR3 sequence is 17 residues long. CDR1 SGHNT and CDR2 YYREEE come from the germline V gene (reference sequence). V dropped 5 bases and J dropped 1; count of bases not matched to a gene: 12. Profiling relied on immunoSEQ multiplex PCR, and the TCRdb table lists in-frame clones only, not all of them. Recorded for this sample: about 140,000 clones. Regarding this clone: Its antigen is still unknown.

The sequence came from an adult in good health. The source material was peripheral blood. The chain links TRBV5-4 to TRBJ2-1; 7 nucleotides agree with TRBD1. The CDR3 here is CASSWRRGLGSYNEQFF. CDR3 sequence (DNA): TGTGCCAGCAGTTGGCGTAGGGGGCTGGGGTCCTACAATGAGCAGTTCTTC.